A single count supports the clone carrying this T cell receptor beta chain. The target antigen is unknown. These data are taken from a study of shared clonotypes between healthy human individuals. Naive CD8 cells comprised CD45RO-negative, CCR7-positively selected cells, excluding terminally differentiated effector memory CD45RA+ cells. Profiled with immunoSEQ multiplex PCR; TCRdb holds only in-frame clones, not every one. In the table there are a few million clones, around 93% of which are singletons. The study's findings and limits: Of the naive CD4 clonotypes, about 5% were shared across several donors.

The V end was cut by 0 bases, the J end by 2 bases, with 12 bases between. The CDR3 is 17 amino acids. Germline V gene data show CDR1 as SGDLS and CDR2 as YYNGEE. This chain uses TRBV9 with TRBJ2-6; D is undetermined. Sequencing used naive CD8+ T cells from PBMCs. The sequence was obtained from a man aged 18 to 29 in good health. Some clones in this sample may be carry-over from other donors' samples. The CDR3 reads CASSVAHPRAGANVLTF. CDR3 sequence (DNA): TGTGCCAGCAGCGTAGCGCACCCACGGGCTGGGGCCAACGTCCTGACTTTC.